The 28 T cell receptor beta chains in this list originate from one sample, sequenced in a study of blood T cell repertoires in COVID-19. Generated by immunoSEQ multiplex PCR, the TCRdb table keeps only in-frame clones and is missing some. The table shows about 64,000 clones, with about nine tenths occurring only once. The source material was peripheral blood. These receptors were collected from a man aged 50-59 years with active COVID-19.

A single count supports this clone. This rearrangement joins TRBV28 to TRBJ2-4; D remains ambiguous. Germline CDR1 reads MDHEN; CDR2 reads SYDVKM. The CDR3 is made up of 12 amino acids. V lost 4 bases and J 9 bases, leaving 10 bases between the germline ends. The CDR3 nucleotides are TGTGCCAGCAGTTCTGCCCTACCCATTCAGTACTTC. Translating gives CASSSALPIQYF.

DNA for the CDR3: TGTGCCAGCAGTGACCGGGACACGAAACCTGAAGCTTTCTTT. It codes for CASSDRDTKPEAFF. The chain joins TRBV2 to TRBJ1-1; perhaps TRBD1 as D (6 bases). Trimming stripped 3 bases from V and 6 bases from J, with 14 bases between. The CDR3 covers 14 residues. Germline CDR1 reads SNHLY; CDR2 reads FYNNEI.

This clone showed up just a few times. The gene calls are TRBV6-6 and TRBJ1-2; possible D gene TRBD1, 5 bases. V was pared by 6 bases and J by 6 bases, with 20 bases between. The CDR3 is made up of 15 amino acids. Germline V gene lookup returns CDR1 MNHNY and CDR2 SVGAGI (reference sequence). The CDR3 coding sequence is TGTGCCAGCAGCCTTACCCCAGTGTCGGGGGATGGCTACACCTTC. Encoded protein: CASSLTPVSGDGYTF.

CDR3 in DNA: TGTGCCAGCAGCCCCGGGACTAGCGGGAGGAGGGGGACCGGGGAGCTGTTTTTT. This sequence encodes CASSPGTSGRRGTGELFF. J is TRBJ2-2 and V is TRBV7-3; 15 nucleotides align to TRBD2. With V trimmed by 5 bases and J by 5 bases, 9 bases remained unmatched. This CDR3 is 18 amino acids long. The germline CDR1 and CDR2 sequences are SGHTA and FQGTGA.

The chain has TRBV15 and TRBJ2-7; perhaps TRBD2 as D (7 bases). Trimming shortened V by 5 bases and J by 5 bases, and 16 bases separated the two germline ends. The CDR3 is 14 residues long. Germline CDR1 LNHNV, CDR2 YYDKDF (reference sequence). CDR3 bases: TGTGCCACCAGCTGGGCGGGGGCCCCCGACGAGCAGTACTTC. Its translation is CATSWAGAPDEQYF.

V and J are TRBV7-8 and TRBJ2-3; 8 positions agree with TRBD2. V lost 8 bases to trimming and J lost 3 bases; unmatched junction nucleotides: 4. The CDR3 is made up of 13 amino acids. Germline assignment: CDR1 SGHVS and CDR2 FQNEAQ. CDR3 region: CASGAGGTDTQYF. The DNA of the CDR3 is TGTGCCAGCGGGGCGGGGGGAACAGATACGCAGTATTTT. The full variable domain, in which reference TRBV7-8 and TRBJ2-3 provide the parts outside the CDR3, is GAGVSQSPRYKVAKRGQDVALRCDPISGHVSLFWYQQALGQGPEFLTYFQNEAQLDKSGLPSDRFFAERPEGSVSTLKIQRTQQEDSAVYLCASGAGGTDTQYFGPGTRLTVL.

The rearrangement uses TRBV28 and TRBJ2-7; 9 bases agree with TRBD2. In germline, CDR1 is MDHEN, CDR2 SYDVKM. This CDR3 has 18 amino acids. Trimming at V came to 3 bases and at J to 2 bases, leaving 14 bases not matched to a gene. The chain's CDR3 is CASSFPRFSGSLPYEQYF. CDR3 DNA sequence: TGTGCCAGCAGTTTTCCCCGGTTTAGCGGGAGTTTACCCTACGAGCAGTACTTC.

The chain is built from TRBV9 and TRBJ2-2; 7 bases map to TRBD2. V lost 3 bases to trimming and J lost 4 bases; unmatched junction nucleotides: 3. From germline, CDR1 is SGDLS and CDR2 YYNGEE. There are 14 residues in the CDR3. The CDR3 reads CASSGGGPTGELFF. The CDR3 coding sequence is TGTGCCAGCAGCGGCGGGGGACCCACCGGGGAGCTGTTTTTT.

This CDR3 is CASKRDQETQYF. The CDR3 nucleotides are TGTGCCAGCAAACGGGATCAAGAGACCCAGTACTTC. The chain links TRBV2 to TRBJ2-5, with D tentatively TRBD2 (5 bases). Deletions cut 7 bases from V and 2 bases from J, with 8 bases between. The CDR3 sequence is 12 residues long. CDR1 is SNHLY and CDR2 is FYNNEI in the germline V gene.

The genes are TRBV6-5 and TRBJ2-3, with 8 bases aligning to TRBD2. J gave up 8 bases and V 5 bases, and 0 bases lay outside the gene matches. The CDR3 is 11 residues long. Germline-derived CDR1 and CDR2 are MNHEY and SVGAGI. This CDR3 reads CASSREGTQYF. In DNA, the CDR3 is TGTGCCAGCAGTCGGGAGGGTACGCAGTATTTT.

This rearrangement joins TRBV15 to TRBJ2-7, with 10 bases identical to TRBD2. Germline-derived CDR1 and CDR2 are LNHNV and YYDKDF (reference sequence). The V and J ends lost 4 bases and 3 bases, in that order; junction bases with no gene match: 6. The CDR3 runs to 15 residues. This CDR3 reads CATSNRPSGSYEQYF. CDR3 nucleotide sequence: TGTGCCACCAGCAATCGTCCTAGCGGGAGCTACGAGCAGTACTTC. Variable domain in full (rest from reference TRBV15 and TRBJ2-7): DAMVIQNPRYQVTQFGKPVTLSCSQTLNHNVMYWYQQKSSQAPKLLFHYYDKDFNNEADTPDNFQSRRPNTSFCFLDIRSPGLGDTAMYLCATSNRPSGSYEQYFGPGTRLTVT.

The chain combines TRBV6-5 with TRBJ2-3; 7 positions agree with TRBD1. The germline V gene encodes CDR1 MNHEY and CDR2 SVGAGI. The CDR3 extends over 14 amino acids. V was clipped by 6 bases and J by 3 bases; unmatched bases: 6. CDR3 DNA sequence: TGTGCCAGCAGGACAGGGTCTTGGACAGATACGCAGTATTTT. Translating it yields CASRTGSWTDTQYF.

CDR3 loop: CASSLSSGRTYNEQFF. The CDR3 nucleotides are TGTGCCAGCAGCCTCTCTAGCGGGAGGACTTACAATGAGCAGTTCTTC. V and J are TRBV3-1 (or the pseudogene TRBV3-2) and TRBJ2-1; TRBD2 matches at 11 bases. The CDR3 has 16 amino acids. Losses at the gene ends were 4 bases for V and 4 bases for J; bases not matched to a gene: 6. Germline values: CDR1 LGHDT, CDR2 YNNKEL (reference sequence).

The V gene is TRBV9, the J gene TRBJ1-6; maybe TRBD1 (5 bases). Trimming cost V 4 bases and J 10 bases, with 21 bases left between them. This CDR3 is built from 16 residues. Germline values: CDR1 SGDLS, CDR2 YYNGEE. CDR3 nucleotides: TGTGCCAGCAGCCACCCGGGGGGGGTTCAGGACTCACCCCTCCACTTT. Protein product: CASSHPGGVQDSPLHF. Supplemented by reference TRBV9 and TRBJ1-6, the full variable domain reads DSGVTQTPKHLITATGQRVTLRCSPRSGDLSVYWYQQSLDQGLQFLIQYYNGEERAKGNILERFSAQQFPDLHSELNLSSLELGDSALYFCASSHPGGVQDSPLHFGNGTRLTVT.

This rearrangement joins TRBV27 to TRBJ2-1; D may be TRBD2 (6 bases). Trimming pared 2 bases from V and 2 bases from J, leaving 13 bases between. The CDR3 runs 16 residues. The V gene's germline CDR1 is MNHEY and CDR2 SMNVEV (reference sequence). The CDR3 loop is CASSLGGGYAYNEQFF. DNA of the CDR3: TGTGCCAGCAGTTTAGGTGGGGGGTACGCCTACAATGAGCAGTTCTTC.

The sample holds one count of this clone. The CDR3 sequence is CASTLQGAGYEQYF. CDR3 nucleotides: TGCGCCAGCACCCTACAGGGGGCGGGCTACGAGCAGTACTTC. J is TRBJ2-7 and V is TRBV5-1, with TRBD1 matching 9 bases. The CDR3 spans 14 residues. J was trimmed by 3 bases and V by 6 bases; bases with no gene match: 7. Germline assignment: CDR1 SGHRS and CDR2 YFSETQ.

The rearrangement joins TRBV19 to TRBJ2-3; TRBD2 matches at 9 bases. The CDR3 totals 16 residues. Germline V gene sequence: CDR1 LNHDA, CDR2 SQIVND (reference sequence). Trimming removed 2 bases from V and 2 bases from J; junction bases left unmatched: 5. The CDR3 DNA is TGTGCCAGTAGTATACGGCTAGCGGGGCTCACAGATACGCAGTATTTT. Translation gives CASSIRLAGLTDTQYF.

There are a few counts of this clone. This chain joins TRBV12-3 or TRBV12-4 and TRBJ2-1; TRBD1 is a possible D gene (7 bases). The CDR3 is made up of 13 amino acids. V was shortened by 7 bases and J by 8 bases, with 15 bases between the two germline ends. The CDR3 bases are TGTGCCAGCATCCAGGGGGGCGGATATGAGCAGTTCTTC. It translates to CASIQGGGYEQFF.

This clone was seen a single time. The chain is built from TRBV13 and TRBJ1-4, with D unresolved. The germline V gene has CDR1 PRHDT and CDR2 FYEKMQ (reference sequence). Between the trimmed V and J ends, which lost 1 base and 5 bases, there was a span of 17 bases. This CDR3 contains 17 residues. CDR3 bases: TGTGCCAGCAGCTTAGACCGGGGTCGGCTTATCAATGAAAAACTGTTTTTT. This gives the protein CASSLDRGRLINEKLFF.

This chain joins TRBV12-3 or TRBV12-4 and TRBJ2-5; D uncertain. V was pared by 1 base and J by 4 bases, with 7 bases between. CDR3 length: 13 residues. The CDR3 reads CASSLGSVETQYF. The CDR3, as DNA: TGTGCCAGCAGTTTAGGAAGCGTAGAGACCCAGTACTTC.

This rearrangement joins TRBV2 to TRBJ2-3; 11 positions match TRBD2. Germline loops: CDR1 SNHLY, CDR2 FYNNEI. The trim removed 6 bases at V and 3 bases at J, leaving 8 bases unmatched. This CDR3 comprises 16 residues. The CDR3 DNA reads TGTGCCAGCAGGCTCGTAGCGGGAGGGCAGACAGATACGCAGTATTTT. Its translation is CASRLVAGGQTDTQYF.

Here the CDR3 reads CASSSLAEGDNEQFF. CDR3 coding DNA: TGTGCCAGCAGCTCGCTAGCGGAGGGGGACAATGAGCAGTTCTTC. The V gene is TRBV7-9, the J gene TRBJ2-1, with D possibly being TRBD2 (7 bases). This CDR3 is built from 15 residues. Germline V gene sequence: CDR1 SEHNR, CDR2 FQNEAQ (reference sequence). Trimming took off 4 bases at V and 5 bases at J, with 15 bases between the two ends.

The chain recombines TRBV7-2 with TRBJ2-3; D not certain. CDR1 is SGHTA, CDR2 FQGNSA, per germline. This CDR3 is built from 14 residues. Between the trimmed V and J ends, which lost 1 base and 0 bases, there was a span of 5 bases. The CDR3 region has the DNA TGTGCCAGCAGCTTAGACGGGAGCACAGATACGCAGTATTTT. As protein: CASSLDGSTDTQYF.

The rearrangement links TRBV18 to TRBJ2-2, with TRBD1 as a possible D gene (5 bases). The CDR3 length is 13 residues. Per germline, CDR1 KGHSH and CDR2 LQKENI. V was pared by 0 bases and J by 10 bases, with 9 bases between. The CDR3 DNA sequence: TGTGCCAGCTCACCACCTGCAGGGCCGGAGCTGTTTTTT. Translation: CASSPPAGPELFF.

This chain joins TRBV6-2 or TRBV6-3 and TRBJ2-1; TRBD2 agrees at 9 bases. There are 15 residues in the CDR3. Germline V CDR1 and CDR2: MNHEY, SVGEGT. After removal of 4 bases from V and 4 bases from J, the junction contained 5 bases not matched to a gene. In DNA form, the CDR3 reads TGTGCCAGCAGTTTCTATAGCGGGAGATACAATGAGCAGTTCTTC. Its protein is CASSFYSGRYNEQFF.

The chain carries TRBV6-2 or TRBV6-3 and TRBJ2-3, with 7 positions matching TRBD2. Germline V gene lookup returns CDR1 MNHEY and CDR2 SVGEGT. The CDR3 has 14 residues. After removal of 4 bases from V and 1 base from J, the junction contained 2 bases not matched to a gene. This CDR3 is CASSSSGGTDTQYF. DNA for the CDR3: TGTGCCAGCAGTTCTAGCGGCGGCACAGATACGCAGTATTTT.

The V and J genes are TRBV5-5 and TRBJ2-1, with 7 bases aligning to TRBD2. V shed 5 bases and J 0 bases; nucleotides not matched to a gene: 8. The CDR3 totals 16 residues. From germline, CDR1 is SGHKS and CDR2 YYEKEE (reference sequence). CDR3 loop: CASRRPGLHSYNEQFF. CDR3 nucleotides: TGTGCCAGCAGGCGACCGGGACTACACTCCTACAATGAGCAGTTCTTC.

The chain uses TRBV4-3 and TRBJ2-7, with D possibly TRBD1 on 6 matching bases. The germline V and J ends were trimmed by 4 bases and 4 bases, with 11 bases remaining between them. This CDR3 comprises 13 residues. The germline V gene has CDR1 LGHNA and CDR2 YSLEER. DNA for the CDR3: TGCGCCAGCAGCCCCTGGACAGCGTACGAGCAGTACTTC. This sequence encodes CASSPWTAYEQYF.